This T cell receptor beta chain was identified during a study of blood T cell repertoires in COVID-19. As for the study in general: The samples span acute and convalescent COVID-19 from the United States, Italy and Spain. The analysed material was cDNA or gDNA that came from T cells, B-cell-depleted T cells, or PBMCs.

As handled by the study authors: Cell counts per sample came from amplifying reference gene primers. Clones were sequenced by immunoSEQ multiplex PCR, and TCRdb holds only the in-frame ones, with some missing. V and J calls and clone size are given by that table; D and trimming were obtained from the DNA. The sample contains roughly 200,000 clones, roughly 90% of which appear only once. V was clipped by 3 bases and J by 7 bases, with 12 bases between them. Germline V gene lookup returns CDR1 LGHDT and CDR2 YNNKEL (reference sequence). The CDR3 totals 14 residues. The sequencing input was peripheral blood. The source of this sequence is a man aged 50 to 59 with acute or convalescent COVID-19. The chain is built from TRBV3-1 (or the pseudogene TRBV3-2) and TRBJ2-2; the D gene is possibly TRBD2 (6 bases). The CDR3 nucleotides are TGTGCCAGCAGCCAGCGGGAATCGGGCGGGGAGCTGTTTTTT. Translated: CASSQRESGGELFF.